This record looks at one T cell receptor beta chain sequence and its context. Its antigen is unidentified. Healthy individuals of Caucasian origin from Russia, aged roughly 6 to 100, served as donors. The authors ran a second PCR of 7 to 11 cycles using a sample-barcoded 5' primer and a J-beta primer mix. Each cDNA was tagged by a template-switch adaptor containing 12 random nucleotides. TCRdb used MiXCR to reprocess the 5' RACE reads, holding one entry per CDR3 protein. The repertoire holds 650,000 to 700,000 distinct CDR3 sequences, around 50% seen once, with about 13% in the top ten. The source of the sample is a study of blood T cells in healthy people across ages. Study outcomes and limitations: When set beside aged donors, long-lived donors presented more naive CD4+ cells and higher diversity. The fall in TCR beta diversity per million T cells was roughly linear with age.

Trimming stripped 3 bases from V and 1 base from J, with 12 bases between. Germline CDR1 reads SGHDN; CDR2 reads FVKESK. The CDR3 runs 15 residues. Sequenced: blood. The receptor was derived from a woman over 75 in good health. The V call is TRBV14, the J call TRBJ2-5; D is unresolved. The CDR3 region has the DNA TGTGCCAGCAGCCAGAAAACATGGACCCAAGAGACCCAGTACTTC. Translation: CASSQKTWTQETQYF. Full variable domain (missing parts from reference TRBV14 and TRBJ2-5): EAGVTQFPSHSVIEKGQTVTLRCDPISGHDNLYWYRRVMGKEIKFLLHFVKESKQDESGMPNNRFLAERTGGTYSTLKVQPAELEDSGVYFCASSQKTWTQETQYFGPGTRLLVL.